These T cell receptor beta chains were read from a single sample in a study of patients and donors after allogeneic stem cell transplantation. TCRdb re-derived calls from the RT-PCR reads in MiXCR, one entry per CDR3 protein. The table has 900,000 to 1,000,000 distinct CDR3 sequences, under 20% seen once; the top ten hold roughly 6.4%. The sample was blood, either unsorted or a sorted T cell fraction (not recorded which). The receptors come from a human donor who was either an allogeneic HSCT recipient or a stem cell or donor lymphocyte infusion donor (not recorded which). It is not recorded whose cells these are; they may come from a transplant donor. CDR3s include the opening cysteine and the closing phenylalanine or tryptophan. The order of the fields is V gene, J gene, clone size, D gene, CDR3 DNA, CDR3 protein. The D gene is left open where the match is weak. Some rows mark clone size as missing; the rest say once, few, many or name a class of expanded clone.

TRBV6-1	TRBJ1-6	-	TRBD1	TGTGCCAGCAGCCGAGGGGACAGGGACAGGGCCAATTCACCCCTCCACTTT	CASSRGDRDRANSPLHF
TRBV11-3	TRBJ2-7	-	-	TGTGCCAGCAGCTTAGACGGGGCTGGAGAGCAGTACTTC	CASSLDGAGEQYF
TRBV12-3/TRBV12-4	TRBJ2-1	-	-	TGTGCCAGCAGTTTAAGAGGGGATCCCTACAATGAGCAGTTCTTC	CASSLRGDPYNEQFF
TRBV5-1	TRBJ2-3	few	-	TGCGCCAGCAGGTGGGCACTTTCGCTGACAGATACGCAGTATTTT	CASRWALSLTDTQYF
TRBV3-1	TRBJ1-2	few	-	TGTGCCAGCAGCTACCCCCATGGCTACACCTTC	CASSYPHGYTF
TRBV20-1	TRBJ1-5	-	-	TGCAGTGTGAAGGCGGGAACAAGCAATCAGCCCCAGCATTTT	CSVKAGTSNQPQHF
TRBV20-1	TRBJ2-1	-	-	TGCAGTGCTAGAGCTTATCGGGCCAGACGCGTCTACAATGAGCAGTTCTTC	CSARAYRARRVYNEQFF
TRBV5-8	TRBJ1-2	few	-	TGTGCCAGCAGCTTAGGGGGATCCGCCTATGGCTACACCTTC	CASSLGGSAYGYTF
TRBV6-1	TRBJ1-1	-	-	TGTGCCGGAGGGGTTTACACTGAAGCTTTCTTT	CAGGVYTEAFF
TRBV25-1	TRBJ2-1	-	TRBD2	TGTGCCAGCAGTGAGGACAGCGGGGGTAACAATGAGCAGTTCTTC	CASSEDSGGNNEQFF
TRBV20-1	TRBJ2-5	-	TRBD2	TGCAGTGCTAGCTTGCGGGAGAAGGGGACCCAGTACTTC	CSASLREKGTQYF
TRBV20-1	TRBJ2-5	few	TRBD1	TGCAGTGCCAAGTTGACAGGGGGTACCATCGGGACCCAGTACTTC	CSAKLTGGTIGTQYF
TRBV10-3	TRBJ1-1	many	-	TGTGCCATCAGTGACAACCGGTTAAACACTGAAGCTTTCTTT	CAISDNRLNTEAFF
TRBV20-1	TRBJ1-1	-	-	TGCAGTGCTAGAGATGCTGGGGGTGGCACTGAAGCTTTCTTT	CSARDAGGGTEAFF
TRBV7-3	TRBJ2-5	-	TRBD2	TGTGCCAGCAGCCCCTCGGGCGGGAGGGCTTCGGAGACCCAGTACTTC	CASSPSGGRASETQYF
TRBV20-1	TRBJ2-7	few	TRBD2	TGCAGTGCTATAAATCCTCACGGGGCGGGAGGCACCTACGAGCAGTACTTC	CSAINPHGAGGTYEQYF
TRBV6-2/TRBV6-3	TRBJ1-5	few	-	TGTGCCAGCAGGGCCGGACCGAGCAATCAGCCCCAGCATTTT	CASRAGPSNQPQHF
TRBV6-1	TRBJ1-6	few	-	TGTGCCAGCAGTGAGGGTTTACACAGCAGCTCCTATAATTCACCCCTCCACTTT	CASSEGLHSSSYNSPLHF
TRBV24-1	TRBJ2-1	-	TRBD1	TGTGCCACCAGTGACCGGACAGGACGCTCCTACAATGAGCAGTTCTTC	CATSDRTGRSYNEQFF
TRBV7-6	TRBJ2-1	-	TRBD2	TGTGCCAGCAGCGCCCGTGGGACGGGAGGGACCCAGCAGTTCTTC	CASSARGTGGTQQFF
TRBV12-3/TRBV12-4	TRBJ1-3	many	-	TGTGCCAGCAGTTTTTTAGGACGGACGCACTCTGGAAACACCATATATTTT	CASSFLGRTHSGNTIYF
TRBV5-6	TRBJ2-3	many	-	TGTGCCAGCAGACAAAGACTTGGTCGTTACACAGATACGCAGTATTTT	CASRQRLGRYTDTQYF
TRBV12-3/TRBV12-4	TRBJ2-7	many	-	TGTGCCAGCAGTTTATATACCAACGAGCAGTACTTC	CASSLYTNEQYF
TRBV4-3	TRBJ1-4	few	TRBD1	TGCGCCAGCAGCCACCCGGGACAGGGGGAATCGGAAAAACTGTTTTTT	CASSHPGQGESEKLFF
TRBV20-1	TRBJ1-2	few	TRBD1	TGCAGTACAAACCCGGGACAGCGAGACTATGGCTACACCTTC	CSTNPGQRDYGYTF
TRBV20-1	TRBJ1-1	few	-	TGCAGTGCTAGAGATTCGGGCAGCTTCAACACTGAAGCTTTCTTT	CSARDSGSFNTEAFF
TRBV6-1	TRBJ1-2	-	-	TGTGCCAGCAGTGAAGCATGGGGGTCCCTCTATGGCTACACCTTC	CASSEAWGSLYGYTF
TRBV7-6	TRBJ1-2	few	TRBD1	TGTGCCAGCAGCTTAACCGACAGGGACTATGGCTACACCTTC	CASSLTDRDYGYTF
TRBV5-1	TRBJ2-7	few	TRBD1	TGCGCCAGCAGCCCGCTTCGACAGGGCCTGTACGAGCAGTACTTC	CASSPLRQGLYEQYF
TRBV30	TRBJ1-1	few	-	TGTGCCTGGAGTGTACGGTCCGGGGTAGAAGCTTTCTTT	CAWSVRSGVEAFF
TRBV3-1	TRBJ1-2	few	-	TGTGCCAGCAGCCAAGCCGGGGGTGGCTACACCTTC	CASSQAGGGYTF
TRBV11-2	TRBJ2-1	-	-	TGTGCCAGCAGCCGGACGATAGGCGACAATGAGCAGTTCTTC	CASSRTIGDNEQFF
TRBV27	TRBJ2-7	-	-	TGTGCCAGCAGTCCCAAAGGCCCGACTAGCTACGAGCAGTACTTC	CASSPKGPTSYEQYF
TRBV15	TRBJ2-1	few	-	TGTGCCACCAGCAGATTCCGTGATGAGCAGTTCTTC	CATSRFRDEQFF
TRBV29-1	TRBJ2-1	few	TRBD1	TGCAGCGTTGGAGGTGACAGGGAACCCAATGAGCAGTTCTTC	CSVGGDREPNEQFF
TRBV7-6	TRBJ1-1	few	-	TGTGCCAGCAGCTTAGCGGGCAGCCTGAACACTGAAGCTTTCTTT	CASSLAGSLNTEAFF
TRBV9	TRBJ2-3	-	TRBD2	TGTGCCAGCAGCGTGGGACTAGCGGGGGGGAGGTCAGATACGCAGTATTTT	CASSVGLAGGRSDTQYF
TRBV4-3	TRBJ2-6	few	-	TGCGCCAGCAGCCCCCCTTACACAGGATCCCCTGGGGCCAACGTCCTGACTTTC	CASSPPYTGSPGANVLTF
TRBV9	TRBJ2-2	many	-	TGTGCCAGCAAGGCGGTTACGAACACCGGGGAGCTGTTTTTT	CASKAVTNTGELFF
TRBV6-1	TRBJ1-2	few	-	TGTGCCAGCAGACGACAGGTCCTAAGCCCTAACTATGGCTACACCTTC	CASRRQVLSPNYGYTF
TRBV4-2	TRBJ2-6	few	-	TGTGCCAGCAGCCAAGTTACATTGAACTCTGGGGCCAACGTCCTGACTTTC	CASSQVTLNSGANVLTF
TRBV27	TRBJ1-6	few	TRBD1	TGTGCCAGCAGGTGGGCAGGGGGTCGAAGCTCCTATAATTCACCCCTCCACTTT	CASRWAGGRSSYNSPLHF
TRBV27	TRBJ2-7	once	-	TGTGCCAGCAGTTTATCGGGACTTCCTACCTACGAGCAGTACTTC	CASSLSGLPTYEQYF
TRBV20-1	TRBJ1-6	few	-	TGCAGTGCTACCGAACAGGGAATTGGGCGCAGGCCCCTCCACTTT	CSATEQGIGRRPLHF
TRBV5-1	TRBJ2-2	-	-	TGCGCCAGCAGCTTGGACAGGCGGACCACCGGGGAGCTGTTTTTT	CASSLDRRTTGELFF
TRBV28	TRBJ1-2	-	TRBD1	TGTGCCAGCAGACACCGGGACAGATGGGGCTACACCTTC	CASRHRDRWGYTF
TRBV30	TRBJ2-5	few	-	TGTGCCTGGTCTCCCGGGACTCTGGAGACCCAGTACTTC	CAWSPGTLETQYF
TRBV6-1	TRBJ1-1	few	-	TGTGCCAGCAGTGTGGCCTTCACTGAAGCTTTCTTT	CASSVAFTEAFF
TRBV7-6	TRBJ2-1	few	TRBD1	TGTGCCAGCAGCTCGTTGACAGGGGCGCAGAGCTATGAGCAGTTCTTC	CASSSLTGAQSYEQFF